Following are 8 T cell receptor beta chains from one sample sequenced in a study of T cell changes during pregnancy in multiple sclerosis. TCRdb keeps only in-frame clones here, not all; method: immunoSEQ multiplex PCR. The repertoire holds some 38,000 clones, with about 91% as singletons. The input for sequencing was CD8+ T cells from peripheral blood mononuclear cells, taken after pregnancy. These receptor sequences come from a female donor with multiple sclerosis, enrolled in a pregnancy study.

J is TRBJ2-3 and V is TRBV6-1; D is perhaps TRBD2 (5 bases). V lost 4 bases to trimming and J lost 2 bases, with 13 bases between them. Germline lookup yields CDR1 MNHNS and CDR2 SASEGT. This CDR3 comprises 15 residues. In DNA form, the CDR3 reads TGTGCCAGCAGTGGAAGTAGCGATTACACAGATACGCAGTATTTT. Protein: CASSGSSDYTDTQYF.

The chain combines TRBV19 with TRBJ2-7; TRBD1 agrees at 10 bases. V trimming: 6 bases; J trimming: 1 base; junction bases outside the gene matches: 6. Germline V gene lookup returns CDR1 LNHDA and CDR2 SQIVND (reference sequence). There are 15 residues in the CDR3. The CDR3 nucleotides are TGTGCCAGTAGACCGACAGGGGGCAAGTCCTACGAGCAGTACTTC. Translation: CASRPTGGKSYEQYF.

The chain uses TRBV7-7 and TRBJ2-1; TRBD2 agrees at 8 bases. CDR1 is SSHAT, CDR2 FNYEAQ, per germline (reference sequence). V was pared by 5 bases and J by 0 bases, with 9 bases of the junction left unmatched. This CDR3 region has 17 residues. In DNA, the CDR3 is TGTGCCAGCAGCCCCGGACTAGCTCAATCCTCCTACAATGAGCAGTTCTTC. This encodes CASSPGLAQSSYNEQFF.

The chain employs TRBV6-1 and TRBJ2-3; perhaps TRBD2 as D (6 bases). The CDR3 has 11 residues. V was trimmed by 10 bases and J by 11 bases, leaving 16 bases between them. Germline V gene data show CDR1 as MNHNS and CDR2 as SASEGT. The CDR3 sequence: CAILAGFKQYF. The CDR3, as DNA: TGTGCCATCCTGGCGGGGTTTAAGCAGTATTTT.

The chain has TRBV5-1 and TRBJ2-7; 7 bases fit TRBD1. The germline CDR1 and CDR2 sequences are SGHRS and YFSETQ. The CDR3 consists of 15 residues. Unmatched junction bases numbered 9, after V lost 4 bases and J lost 2 bases. This CDR3 reads CASSDWDSGTYEQYF. DNA of the CDR3: TGCGCCAGCAGCGACTGGGACAGTGGGACCTACGAGCAGTACTTC.

This chain connects TRBV28 to TRBJ1-5, with 9 bases identical to TRBD1. Germline trimming cut 7 bases from V and 0 bases from J; bases unmatched to any gene: 7. Germline assignment: CDR1 MDHEN and CDR2 SYDVKM. The CDR3 runs 16 residues. CDR3 loop: CASTDRGIYSNQPQHF. CDR3 sequence (DNA): TGTGCCAGCACCGACAGGGGGATATATAGCAATCAGCCCCAGCATTTT.

The V gene is TRBV28, the J gene TRBJ1-1, with D uncertain. The germline V gene encodes CDR1 MDHEN and CDR2 SYDVKM. Deletions cut 1 base from V and 6 bases from J, with 3 bases between. This CDR3 comprises 11 residues. CDR3 amino acids: CASSLLAEAFF. The DNA for the CDR3 is TGTGCCAGCAGTTTATTAGCTGAAGCTTTCTTT.

The chain is built from TRBV10-3 and TRBJ2-2; a possible D gene is TRBD2 (6 bases). Trimming pared 2 bases from V and 6 bases from J, leaving 10 bases between. Germline V lookup: CDR1 ENHRY, CDR2 SYGVKD. This CDR3 has 14 amino acids. The CDR3 nucleotides read TGTGCCATCAGTGAGGGGACTTTTGCCGGGGAGCTGTTTTTT. It specifies CAISEGTFAGELFF.